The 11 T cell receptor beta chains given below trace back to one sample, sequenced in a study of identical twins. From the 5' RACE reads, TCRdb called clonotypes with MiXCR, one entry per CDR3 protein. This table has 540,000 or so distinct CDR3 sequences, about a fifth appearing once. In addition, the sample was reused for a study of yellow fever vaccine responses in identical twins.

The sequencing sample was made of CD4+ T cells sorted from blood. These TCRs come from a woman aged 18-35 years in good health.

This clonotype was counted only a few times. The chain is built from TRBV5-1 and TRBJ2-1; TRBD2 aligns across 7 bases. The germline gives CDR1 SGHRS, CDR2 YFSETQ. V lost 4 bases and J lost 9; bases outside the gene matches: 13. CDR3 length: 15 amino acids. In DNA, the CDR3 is TGCGCCAGCAGCCCCGCCCGGCGGACTAGATCTGAGCAGTTCTTC. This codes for CASSPARRTRSEQFF.

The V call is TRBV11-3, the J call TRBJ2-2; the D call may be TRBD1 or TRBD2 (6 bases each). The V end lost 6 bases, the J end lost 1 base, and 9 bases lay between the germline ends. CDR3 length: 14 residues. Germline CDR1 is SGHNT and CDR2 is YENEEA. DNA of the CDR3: TGTGCCAGCAGGGGGGGCAGGAACACCGGGGAGCTGTTTTTT. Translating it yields CASRGGRNTGELFF.

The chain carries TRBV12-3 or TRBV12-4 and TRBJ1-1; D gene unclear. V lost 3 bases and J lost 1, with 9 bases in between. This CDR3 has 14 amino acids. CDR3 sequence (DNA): TGTGCCAGCAGTTTTCGGGCGGGGAACACTGAAGCTTTCTTT. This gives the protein CASSFRAGNTEAFF.

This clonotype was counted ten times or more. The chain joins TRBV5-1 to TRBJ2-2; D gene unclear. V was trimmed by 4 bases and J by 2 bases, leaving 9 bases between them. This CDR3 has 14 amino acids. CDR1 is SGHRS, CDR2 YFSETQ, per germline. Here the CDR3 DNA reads TGCGCCAGCAGCCCCGGGCCCAACACCGGGGAGCTGTTTTTT. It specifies CASSPGPNTGELFF.

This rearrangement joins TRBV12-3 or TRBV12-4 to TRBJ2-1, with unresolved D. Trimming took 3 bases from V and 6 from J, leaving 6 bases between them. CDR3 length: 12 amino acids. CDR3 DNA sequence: TGTGCCAGCAGTTTGTTACCCAATGAGCAGTTCTTC. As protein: CASSLLPNEQFF.

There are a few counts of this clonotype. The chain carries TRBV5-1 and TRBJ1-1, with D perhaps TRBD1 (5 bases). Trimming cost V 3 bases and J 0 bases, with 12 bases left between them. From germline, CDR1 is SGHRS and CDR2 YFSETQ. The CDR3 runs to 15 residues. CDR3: CASSSGQTMNTEAFF. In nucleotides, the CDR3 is TGCGCCAGCAGCTCAGGACAAACCATGAACACTGAAGCTTTCTTT.

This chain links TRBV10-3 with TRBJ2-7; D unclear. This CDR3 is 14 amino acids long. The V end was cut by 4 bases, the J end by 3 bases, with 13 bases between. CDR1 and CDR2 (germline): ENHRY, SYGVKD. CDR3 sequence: CAISAVGLSYEQYF. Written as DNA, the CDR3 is TGTGCCATCAGTGCGGTAGGTTTAAGCTACGAGCAGTACTTC.

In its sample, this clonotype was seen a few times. DNA for the CDR3: TGCAGTGCTAGAGATAGGAGATCGTCCGATGGCTACACCTTC. As protein: CSARDRRSSDGYTF. The chain recombines TRBV20-1 with TRBJ1-2; D uncertain. CDR3 length: 14 residues. Germline V CDR1 and CDR2: DFQATT, SNEGSKA (reference sequence). The V and J ends lost 0 bases and 6 bases respectively, with 14 bases between them.

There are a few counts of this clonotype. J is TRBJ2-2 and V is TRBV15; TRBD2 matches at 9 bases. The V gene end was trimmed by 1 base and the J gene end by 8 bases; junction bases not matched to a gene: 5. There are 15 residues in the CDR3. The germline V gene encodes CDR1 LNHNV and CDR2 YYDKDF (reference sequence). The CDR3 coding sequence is TGTGCCACCAGCAGAGTTGAGCGGGGGGCGGGGGAGCTGTTTTTT. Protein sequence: CATSRVERGAGELFF.

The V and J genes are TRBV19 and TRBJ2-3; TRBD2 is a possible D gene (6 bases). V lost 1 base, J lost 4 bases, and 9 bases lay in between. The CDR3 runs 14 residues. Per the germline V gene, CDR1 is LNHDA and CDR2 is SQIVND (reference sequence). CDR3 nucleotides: TGTGCCAGTAGTATAGTCGGGAGTGCAGATACGCAGTATTTT. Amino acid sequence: CASSIVGSADTQYF. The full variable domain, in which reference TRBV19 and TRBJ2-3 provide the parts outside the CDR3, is DGGITQSPKYLFRKEGQNVTLSCEQNLNHDAMYWYRQDPGQGLRLIYYSQIVNDFQKGDIAEGYSVSREKKESFPLTVTSAQKNPTAFYLCASSIVGSADTQYFGPGTRLTVL.

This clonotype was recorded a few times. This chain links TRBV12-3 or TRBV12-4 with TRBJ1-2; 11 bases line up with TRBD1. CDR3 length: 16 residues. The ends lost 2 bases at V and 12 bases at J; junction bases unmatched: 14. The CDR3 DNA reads TGTGCCAGCAGTTTACAAATAGGACAGGGGGCGCGGGAAAACACCTTC. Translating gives CASSLQIGQGARENTF.